This is a list of T cell receptor beta chains from one sample in a study of vaccination and CD4 T cells after COVID-19. Antigen specificity for these receptors is unknown. A single record per CDR3 protein comes from TCRdb applying MiXCR to the PCR reads. The data contain over 11,000 distinct CDR3 sequences, around 21% of them singletons. The sample was cultured CD4+ T cells from blood. The receptor source for this set is a human donor with COVID-19. CDR3s leave out the opening cysteine and the closing phenylalanine or tryptophan.

V gene	J gene	CDR3 protein
TRBV6-1	TRBJ2-7	ASSEKRLGGYEQY
TRBV2	TRBJ2-6	ASSVEGAGANVLT
TRBV11-3	TRBJ2-5	ASSSRQGGKKETQY
TRBV5-1	TRBJ2-1	ASSLGGGGADEQF
TRBV7-3	TRBJ2-7	ASSLTPGTNSYEQY
TRBV5-5	TRBJ1-2	ASSFDSGIDYGYT
TRBV20-1	TRBJ1-1	SAKAGGFTEAF
TRBV6-2/TRBV6-3	TRBJ2-5	ASSYRQGRTQETQY
TRBV2	TRBJ2-2	ASSGLLAGVSTGELF
TRBV20-1	TRBJ1-1	SARGTGVNTEAF
TRBV29-1	TRBJ2-5	SVVERGVVETQY
TRBV2	TRBJ2-7	ASRMLTGLGGEQY
TRBV12-3/TRBV12-4	TRBJ1-1	ASRIQAGVNAEAF
TRBV7-2	TRBJ2-7	ASSLVLAGGDEQY
TRBV20-1	TRBJ1-3	SARVGQAGNTIY
TRBV7-7	TRBJ2-1	ASSPSRIHNEQF
TRBV27	TRBJ1-4	ASSSSGTGGEKLF
TRBV7-2	TRBJ1-2	ASSTGTLGYT
TRBV5-4	TRBJ2-5	ASSFFDIGAQETQY
TRBV11-3	TRBJ2-5	ASSTPREETQY
TRBV7-2	TRBJ2-2	ASSFARGAGELF
TRBV19	TRBJ1-6	ASSIAGDSESSPLH
TRBV9	TRBJ1-1	ASSHLTGLGGTEAF
TRBV7-9	TRBJ2-5	ASSLYPQETQY